This TCR beta chain was sequenced during a study of spatial heterogeneity in lung cancer. Study background: A strong correlation was found between TCR transcript counts in tumor regions and a T cell module score derived from matched bulk RNA-seq. In raw reads, more than 9.5 appearances on average were recorded for each unique TCR and UMI combination.

This clonotype showed up many times. What it binds is unknown. Unmatched junction bases numbered 8, after V lost 3 bases and J lost 2 bases. The CDR3 is 17 residues long. Time point reported: sample taken at primary tumor resection. Each CDR3 protein gets one entry after TCRdb re-called the 5' RACE reads with MiXCR. The sample has about 9,500 distinct CDR3 sequences; 7.5% to 9.5% are singletons. Broader study findings: Mutation tallies in tumors tracked expanded intratumoral alpha and beta TCR counts.

V is TRBV12-3 or TRBV12-4 and J is TRBJ1-5; TRBD1 matches 9 bases. This clonotype originated in a female donor with early-stage non-small cell lung cancer. Sequences were derived from lung tumor tissue, sampled at surgery. The CDR3 loop reads CASSFARTGDGNQPQHF. The CDR3 region has the DNA TGTGCCAGCAGTTTCGCGCGGACAGGGGATGGCAATCAGCCCCAGCATTTT.